These 20 T cell receptor beta chains originate from one sample sequenced in a study of identical twins. TCRdb passed the 5' RACE reads through MiXCR, listing each CDR3 protein once. The sample carries under 300,000 distinct CDR3 sequences, around an eighth recorded once. Sample: memory (CD45RO+) T cells sorted from blood. The receptors were gathered from a woman aged 18-29 years in good health.

The sample holds a few counts of this clonotype. The chain employs TRBV7-2 and TRBJ2-1, with 12 nucleotides matching TRBD2. The CDR3 runs to 15 residues. Per germline, CDR1 SGHTA and CDR2 FQGNSA. Trimming at V came to 6 bases and at J to 8 bases, leaving 8 bases not matched to a gene. In DNA, the CDR3 is TGTGCCAGCAGACGAGCTAGCGGGAGGGCCGATGAGCAGTTCTTC. It encodes CASRRASGRADEQFF.

The rearrangement joins TRBV19 to TRBJ2-4, with TRBD1 as a possible D gene (5 bases). From germline, CDR1 is LNHDA and CDR2 SQIVND (reference sequence). V shed 5 bases and J shed 6 bases, with 14 bases lying between them. The CDR3 has 14 residues. This chain's CDR3 is CASSLRQQPNIQYF. In DNA, the CDR3 is TGTGCCAGTAGTCTCCGACAGCAACCAAACATTCAGTACTTC. Full variable domain (missing parts from reference TRBV19 and TRBJ2-4): DGGITQSPKYLFRKEGQNVTLSCEQNLNHDAMYWYRQDPGQGLRLIYYSQIVNDFQKGDIAEGYSVSREKKESFPLTVTSAQKNPTAFYLCASSLRQQPNIQYFGAGTRLSVL.

In the case of this clonotype: Mismatch with germline at one junction end may stem from a read error. The rearrangement joins TRBV7-9 to TRBJ2-1; 9 positions agree with TRBD2. The CDR3 runs 17 residues. Looked up from germline, CDR1 is SEHNR and CDR2 is FQNEAQ (reference sequence). The DNA for the CDR3 is TGTGCCAGCAGCTTAGGTAGGGCGGGAGGGCCCCACAATGTGCAGTTCTTC. This encodes CASSLGRAGGPHNVQFF.

This clonotype was seen ten or more times. The chain couples TRBV20-1 to TRBJ1-3; D is possibly TRBD1 (6 bases). CDR1 is DFQATT and CDR2 is SNEGSKA in the germline V gene (reference sequence). The CDR3 totals 15 residues. The V end lost 3 bases, the J end lost 3 bases, and 15 bases lay between the germline ends. The DNA for the CDR3 is TGCAGTGCTAGGGTGGGGGCTAGATTTGGAAACACCATATATTTT. This translates into CSARVGARFGNTIYF.

This clonotype was observed a few times. This CDR3 reads CSGSSGGNEQFF. DNA of the CDR3: TGCAGCGGATCTAGCGGGGGTAATGAGCAGTTCTTC. This sequence joins TRBV29-1 and TRBJ2-1; 10 bases match TRBD2. Germline V gene data show CDR1 as SQVTM and CDR2 as ANQGSEA. The CDR3 loop spans 12 amino acids. V lost 7 bases and J lost 7; bases outside the gene matches: 4.

The CDR3 DNA reads as TGTGCCAGCAGGCCAGGGACGGCGGGCGATCTCCGCGAGCAGTACTTC. Its protein is CASRPGTAGDLREQYF. The chain is built from TRBV27 and TRBJ2-7; the D call may be TRBD1 or TRBD2 (5 bases each). V gave up 6 bases and J gave up 6 bases, with 24 bases separating them. Germline V gives CDR1 MNHEY, CDR2 SMNVEV (reference sequence). The CDR3 is 16 amino acids.

This clonotype was observed at least ten times. The chain combines TRBV5-1 with TRBJ2-7; 12 bases are a match to TRBD2. The germline gives CDR1 SGHRS, CDR2 YFSETQ. V shed 3 bases and J 1 base; nucleotides not matched to a gene: 5. There are 16 residues in the CDR3. CDR3 residues: CASSSLTSGRSYEQYF. As DNA, the CDR3 is TGCGCCAGCAGCTCACTGACTAGCGGGAGATCCTACGAGCAGTACTTC.

The chain links TRBV27 to TRBJ1-6, with TRBD1 matching 9 bases. The trim removed 5 bases at V and 8 bases at J, leaving 10 bases unmatched. Germline lookup yields CDR1 MNHEY and CDR2 SMNVEV (reference sequence). This CDR3 contains 16 residues. CDR3 region: CASSGAGRQGDSPLHF. The CDR3 DNA reads TGTGCCAGCAGTGGTGCGGGCCGACAGGGGGATTCACCCCTCCACTTT.

This clonotype showed up just a few times. The gene calls are TRBV27 and TRBJ2-1; tentative D call: TRBD2 (5 bases). The V end lost 6 bases, the J end lost 0 bases, and 12 bases lay between the germline ends. Germline CDR1 reads MNHEY; CDR2 reads SMNVEV (reference sequence). The CDR3 is made up of 15 amino acids. The chain's CDR3 is CASRQRLSSYNEQFF. The DNA for the CDR3 is TGTGCCAGCAGGCAGCGGTTAAGCTCCTACAATGAGCAGTTCTTC.

This clonotype was seen more than once but under ten times. The gene calls are TRBV20-1 and TRBJ2-1; 10 nucleotides agree with TRBD2. Trimming cost V 1 base and J 7 bases; bases outside gene matches: 4. This CDR3 region has 14 residues. Germline assignment: CDR1 DFQATT and CDR2 SNEGSKA (reference sequence). As DNA, the CDR3 is TGCAGTGCTAGAGTAGCGGGAGGAAGGAATGAGCAGTTCTTC. This encodes CSARVAGGRNEQFF.

V and J are TRBV7-3 and TRBJ2-1; possibly TRBD2 for D (5 bases). The CDR3 loop spans 15 amino acids. V gave up 4 bases and J gave up 8 bases, with 18 bases separating them. Germline V lookup: CDR1 SGHTA, CDR2 FQGTGA. The CDR3 nucleotides are TGTGCCAGCAGCTCTCCTAGCTCCTCCCGGCATGAGCAGTTCTTC. Protein sequence: CASSSPSSSRHEQFF.

This chain joins TRBV7-2 and TRBJ2-1; D is possibly TRBD2 (5 bases). CDR1 and CDR2 from the germline V gene are SGHTA and FQGNSA. The CDR3 has 14 residues. V lost 5 bases, J lost 9 bases, and 17 bases lay in between. DNA of the CDR3: TGTGCCAGCAGCCTCACTGGACTCCCGAGTGAGCAGTTCTTC. Its protein is CASSLTGLPSEQFF. The complete variable domain, with remaining parts taken from reference TRBV7-2 and TRBJ2-1, reads GAGVSQSPSNKVTEKGKDVELRCDPISGHTALYWYRQSLGQGLEFLIYFQGNSAPDKSGLPSDRFSAERTGGSVSTLTIQRTQQEDSAVYLCASSLTGLPSEQFFGPGTRLTVL.

The chain is built from TRBV3-1 and TRBJ2-7; TRBD2 matches at 10 bases. Looked up from germline, CDR1 is LGHDT and CDR2 is YNNKEL (reference sequence). V lost 11 bases, J lost 4 bases, and 20 bases stayed unmatched. The CDR3 has 17 residues. The CDR3 DNA follows: TGTGCCTCCTGCCCACCCCTAGGGACTAGCGAGCATTACGAGCAGTACTTC. This translates into CASCPPLGTSEHYEQYF.

This clonotype was seen ten or more times. This sequence joins TRBV27 and TRBJ1-2, with 11 bases that match TRBD1. The CDR3 extends over 13 amino acids. Germline V gene lookup returns CDR1 MNHEY and CDR2 SMNVEV (reference sequence). Trimming at V came to 6 bases and at J to 7 bases, leaving 4 bases not matched to a gene. In DNA form, the CDR3 reads TGTGCCAGCAGCCGGGGACAGGGGGGTGGCTACACCTTC. Amino acid sequence: CASSRGQGGGYTF.

This clonotype has only a few counts. The V gene is TRBV9, the J gene TRBJ2-1; 10 positions agree with TRBD2. CDR3 size: 16 residues. J was trimmed by 7 bases and V by 3 bases; bases with no gene match: 10. CDR1 is SGDLS and CDR2 is YYNGEE in the germline V gene. CDR3 sequence (DNA): TGTGCCAGCAGCGCCCATCGGACTAGCGGATGGAATGAGCAGTTCTTC. Translating it yields CASSAHRTSGWNEQFF. Looking up the rest from reference TRBV9 and TRBJ2-1 gives the full variable domain: DSGVTQTPKHLITATGQRVTLRCSPRSGDLSVYWYQQSLDQGLQFLIQYYNGEERAKGNILERFSAQQFPDLHSELNLSSLELGDSALYFCASSAHRTSGWNEQFFGPGTRLTVL.

This chain links TRBV7-3 with TRBJ2-1; 10 nucleotides line up with TRBD2. The V gene end was trimmed by 5 bases and the J gene end by 0 bases; junction bases not matched to a gene: 7. The germline V gene encodes CDR1 SGHTA and CDR2 FQGTGA. The CDR3 spans 17 residues. CDR3 DNA sequence: TGTGCCAGCAGCCCAAAGGCTAGCGGGGGCTCCTACAATGAGCAGTTCTTC. Amino acid sequence: CASSPKASGGSYNEQFF.

This chain joins TRBV28 and TRBJ2-3; 8 bases agree with TRBD2. V lost 0 bases to trimming and J lost 3 bases; unmatched junction nucleotides: 5. The CDR3 covers 16 residues. CDR1 is MDHEN and CDR2 is SYDVKM in the germline V gene. CDR3 sequence: CASSLWGGGRTDTQYF. DNA for the CDR3: TGTGCCAGCAGTTTATGGGGCGGGGGGAGAACAGATACGCAGTATTTT.

This chain uses TRBV12-3 or TRBV12-4 with TRBJ2-3; D uncertain. The CDR3 has 14 amino acids. The V end lost 3 bases, the J end lost 8 bases, and 15 bases lay between the germline ends. The CDR3 loop reads CASSLEPPRSTQYF. Written as DNA, the CDR3 is TGTGCCAGCAGTTTGGAGCCACCCCGGAGTACGCAGTATTTT.

This clonotype has more than one count but fewer than ten. The V and J genes are TRBV12-3 or TRBV12-4 and TRBJ1-2; 8 bases are a match to TRBD1. The CDR3 extends over 14 amino acids. V gave up 4 bases and J gave up 8 bases; unmatched junction bases: 9. DNA for the CDR3: TGTGCCAGCAGTTACCCGGACAGGGTTCACGGCTACACCTTC. Translation gives CASSYPDRVHGYTF.

V usage is TRBV5-1 and J usage is TRBJ2-7; unclear D gene. The V end was cut by 0 bases, the J end by 3 bases, with 7 bases between. This CDR3 is 13 amino acids long. Germline assignment: CDR1 SGHRS and CDR2 YFSETQ. CDR3 coding DNA: TGCGCCAGCAGCTTGGGGTCAGACTACGAGCAGTACTTC. Protein product: CASSLGSDYEQYF.